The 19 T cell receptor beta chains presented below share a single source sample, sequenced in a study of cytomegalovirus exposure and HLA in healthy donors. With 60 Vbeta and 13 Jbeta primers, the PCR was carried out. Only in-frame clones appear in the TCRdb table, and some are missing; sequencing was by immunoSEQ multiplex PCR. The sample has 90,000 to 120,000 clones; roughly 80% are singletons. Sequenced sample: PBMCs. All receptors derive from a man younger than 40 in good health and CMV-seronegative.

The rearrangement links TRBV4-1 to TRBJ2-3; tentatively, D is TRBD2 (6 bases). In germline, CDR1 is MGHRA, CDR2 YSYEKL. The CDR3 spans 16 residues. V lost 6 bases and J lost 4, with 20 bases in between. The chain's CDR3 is CASRLTGRERPDTQYF. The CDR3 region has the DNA TGCGCCAGCAGACTAACCGGACGGGAGAGGCCAGATACGCAGTATTTT.

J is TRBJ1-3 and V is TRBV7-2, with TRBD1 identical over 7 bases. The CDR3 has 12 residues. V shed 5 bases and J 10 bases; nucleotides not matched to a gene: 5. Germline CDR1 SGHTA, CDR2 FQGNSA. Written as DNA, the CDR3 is TGTGCCAGCAGCCCCCAGGGGGAGACCATATATTTT. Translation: CASSPQGETIYF.

CDR3 in amino acids: CASKIDRAGEKLFF. The CDR3 DNA reads TGTGCCAGCAAGATTGACAGGGCGGGTGAAAAACTGTTTTTT. The chain joins TRBV2 to TRBJ1-4, with TRBD1 matching over 7 bases. V gave up 7 bases and J gave up 7 bases; unmatched junction bases: 9. CDR3 size: 14 residues. Looked up from germline, CDR1 is SNHLY and CDR2 is FYNNEI.

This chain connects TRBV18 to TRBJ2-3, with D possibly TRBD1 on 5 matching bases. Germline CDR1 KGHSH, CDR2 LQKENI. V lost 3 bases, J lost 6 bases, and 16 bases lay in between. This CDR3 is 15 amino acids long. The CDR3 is CASSPLTGPPDTQYF. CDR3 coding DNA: TGTGCCAGCTCACCTCTTACAGGCCCCCCGGATACGCAGTATTTT.

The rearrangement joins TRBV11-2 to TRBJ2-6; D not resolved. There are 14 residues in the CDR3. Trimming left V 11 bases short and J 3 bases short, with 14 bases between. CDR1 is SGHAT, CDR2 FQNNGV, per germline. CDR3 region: CAANSRNGANVLTF. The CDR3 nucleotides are TGTGCCGCGAACAGTCGCAATGGGGCCAACGTCCTGACTTTC.

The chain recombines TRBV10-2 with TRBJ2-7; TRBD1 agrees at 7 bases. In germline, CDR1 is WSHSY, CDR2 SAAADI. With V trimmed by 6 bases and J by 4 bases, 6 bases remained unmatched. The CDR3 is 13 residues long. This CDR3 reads CASRADRAYEQYF. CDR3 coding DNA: TGCGCCAGCAGAGCAGACAGGGCTTACGAGCAGTACTTC.

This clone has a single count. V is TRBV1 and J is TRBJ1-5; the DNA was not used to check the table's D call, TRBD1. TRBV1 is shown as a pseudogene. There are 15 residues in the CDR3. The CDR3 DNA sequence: TGCACCAGCAGCCAAGAGTACAGGGCGGGTCAGCCCCAGCATTTT. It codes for CTSSQEYRAGQPQHF.

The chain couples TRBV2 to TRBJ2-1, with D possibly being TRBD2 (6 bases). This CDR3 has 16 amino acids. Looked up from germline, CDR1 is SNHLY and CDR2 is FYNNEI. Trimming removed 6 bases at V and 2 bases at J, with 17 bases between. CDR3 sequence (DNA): TGTGCCAGCAGCCCCAACGGGGACTCGCCCTACAATGAGCAGTTCTTC. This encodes CASSPNGDSPYNEQFF.

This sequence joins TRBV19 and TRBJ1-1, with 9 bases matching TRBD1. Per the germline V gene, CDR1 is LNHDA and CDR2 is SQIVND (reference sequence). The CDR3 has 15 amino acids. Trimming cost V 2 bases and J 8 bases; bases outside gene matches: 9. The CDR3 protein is CASSISGQGVTEAFF. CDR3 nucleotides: TGTGCCAGTAGTATATCGGGACAGGGCGTTACGGAAGCTTTCTTT.

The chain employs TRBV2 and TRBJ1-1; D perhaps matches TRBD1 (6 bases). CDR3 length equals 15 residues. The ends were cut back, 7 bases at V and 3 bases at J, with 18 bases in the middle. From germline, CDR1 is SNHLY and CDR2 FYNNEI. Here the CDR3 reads CASNHRTAAYTEAFF. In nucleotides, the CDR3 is TGTGCCAGCAACCACAGGACAGCGGCATACACTGAAGCTTTCTTT.

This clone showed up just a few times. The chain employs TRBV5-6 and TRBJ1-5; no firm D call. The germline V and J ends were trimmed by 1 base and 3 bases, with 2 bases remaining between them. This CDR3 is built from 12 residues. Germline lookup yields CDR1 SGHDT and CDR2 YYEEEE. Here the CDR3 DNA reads TGTGCCAGCAGCTTGTACAATCAGCCCCAGCATTTT. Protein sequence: CASSLYNQPQHF. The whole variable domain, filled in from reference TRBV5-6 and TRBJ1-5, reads DAGVTQSPTHLIKTRGQQVTLRCSPKSGHDTVSWYQQALGQGPQFIFQYYEEEERQRGNFPDRFSGHQFPNYSSELNVNALLLGDSALYLCASSLYNQPQHFGDGTRLSIL.

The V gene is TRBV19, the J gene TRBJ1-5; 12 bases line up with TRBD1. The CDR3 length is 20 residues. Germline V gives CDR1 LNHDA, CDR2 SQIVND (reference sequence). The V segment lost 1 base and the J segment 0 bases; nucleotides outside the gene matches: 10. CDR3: CASSIGGGTGGFYSNQPQHF. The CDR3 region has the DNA TGTGCCAGTAGTATAGGGGGCGGGACAGGGGGCTTCTATAGCAATCAGCCCCAGCATTTT.

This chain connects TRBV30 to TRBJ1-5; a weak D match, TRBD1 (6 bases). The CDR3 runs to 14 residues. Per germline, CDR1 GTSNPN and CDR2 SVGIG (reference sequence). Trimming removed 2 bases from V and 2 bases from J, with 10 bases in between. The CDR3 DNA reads TGTGCCTGGAGTACAGGGTCGGGCAATCAGCCCCAGCATTTT. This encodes CAWSTGSGNQPQHF.

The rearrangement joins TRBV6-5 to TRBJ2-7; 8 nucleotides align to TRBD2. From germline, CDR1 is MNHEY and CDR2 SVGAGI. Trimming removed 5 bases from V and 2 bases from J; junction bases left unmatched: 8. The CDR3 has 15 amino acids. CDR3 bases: TGTGCCAGCAGTAGGACGGGAGGGCATGCCTACGAGCAGTACTTC. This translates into CASSRTGGHAYEQYF.

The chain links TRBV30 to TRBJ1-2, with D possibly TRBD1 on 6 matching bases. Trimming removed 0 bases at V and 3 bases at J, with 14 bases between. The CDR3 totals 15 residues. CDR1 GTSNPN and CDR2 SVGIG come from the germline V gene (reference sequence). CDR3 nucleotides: TGTGCCTGGAGTGTAGAAGGAACAGGGCACTATGGCTACACCTTC. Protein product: CAWSVEGTGHYGYTF.

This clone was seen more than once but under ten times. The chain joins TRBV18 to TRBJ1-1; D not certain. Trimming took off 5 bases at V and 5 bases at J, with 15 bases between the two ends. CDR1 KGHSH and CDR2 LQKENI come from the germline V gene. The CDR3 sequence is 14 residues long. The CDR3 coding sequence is TGTGCCAGCTCAGAGGGCCAAACGAGGACTGAAGCTTTCTTT. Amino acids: CASSEGQTRTEAFF.

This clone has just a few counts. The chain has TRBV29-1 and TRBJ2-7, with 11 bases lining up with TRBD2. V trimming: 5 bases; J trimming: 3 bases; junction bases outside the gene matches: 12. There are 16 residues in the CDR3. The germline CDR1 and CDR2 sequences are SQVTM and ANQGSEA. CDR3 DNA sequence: TGCAGCGTTTCTGGGGCTAGCGGGAGGAGTCTCTACGAGCAGTACTTC. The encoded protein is CSVSGASGRSLYEQYF.

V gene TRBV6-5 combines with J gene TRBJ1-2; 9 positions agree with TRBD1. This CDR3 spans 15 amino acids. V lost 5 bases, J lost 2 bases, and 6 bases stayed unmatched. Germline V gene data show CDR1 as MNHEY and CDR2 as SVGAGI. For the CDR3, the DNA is TGTGCCAGCAGTCAAGGGACAGGGAGAAACTATGGCTACACCTTC. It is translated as CASSQGTGRNYGYTF.

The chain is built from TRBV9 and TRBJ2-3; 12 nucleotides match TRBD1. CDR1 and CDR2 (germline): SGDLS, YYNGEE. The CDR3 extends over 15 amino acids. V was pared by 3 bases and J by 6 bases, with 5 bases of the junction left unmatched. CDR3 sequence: CASSGGTGGRDTQYF. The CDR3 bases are TGTGCCAGCAGCGGAGGGACAGGGGGCAGGGATACGCAGTATTTT.